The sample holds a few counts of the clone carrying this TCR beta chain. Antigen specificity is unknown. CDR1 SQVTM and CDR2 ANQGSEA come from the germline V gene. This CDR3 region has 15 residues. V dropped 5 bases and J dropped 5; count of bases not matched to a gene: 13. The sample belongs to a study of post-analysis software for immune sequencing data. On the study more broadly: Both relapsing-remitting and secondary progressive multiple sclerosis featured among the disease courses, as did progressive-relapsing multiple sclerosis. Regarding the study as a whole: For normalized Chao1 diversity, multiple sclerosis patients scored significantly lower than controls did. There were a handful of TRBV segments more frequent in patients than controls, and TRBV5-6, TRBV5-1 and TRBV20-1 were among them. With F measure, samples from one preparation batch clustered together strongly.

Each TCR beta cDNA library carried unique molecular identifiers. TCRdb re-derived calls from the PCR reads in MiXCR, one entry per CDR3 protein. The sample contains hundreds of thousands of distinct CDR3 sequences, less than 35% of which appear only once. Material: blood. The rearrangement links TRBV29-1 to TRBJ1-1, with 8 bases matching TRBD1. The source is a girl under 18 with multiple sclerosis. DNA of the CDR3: TGCAGCGTTTCCAGCTCTGGACAGGGCGGAACTGAAGCTTTCTTT. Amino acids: CSVSSSGQGGTEAFF.